What follows are 19 T cell receptor beta chains derived from one specimen sequenced in a study of OX40 agonist ivuxolimab in advanced cancers. Method: immunoSEQ multiplex PCR; TCRdb's copy keeps in-frame clones and lacks some. Of about 21,000 clones listed, 70% to 85% are singletons. Material: CD4+ or CD8+ T cells sorted from blood, obtained in a trial of the OX40 agonist ivuxolimab. These receptors were obtained from an adult with an advanced solid tumor such as melanoma, head and neck, liver or kidney cancer.

The chain has TRBV27 and TRBJ2-7; no firm D call. Germline CDR1 reads MNHEY; CDR2 reads SMNVEV (reference sequence). The V and J ends lost 8 bases and 4 bases respectively, with 12 bases between them. The CDR3 runs 12 residues. The CDR3 sequence is CASATLGYEQYF. The CDR3, as DNA: TGTGCCAGCGCAACTCTGGGGTACGAGCAGTACTTC.

The rearrangement uses TRBV4-1 and TRBJ1-2; D ambiguous. V lost 0 bases to trimming and J lost 5 bases, with 10 bases between them. The CDR3 length is 14 residues. Germline-derived CDR1 and CDR2 are MGHRA and YSYEKL. CDR3 loop: CASSQDRGIYGYTF. For the CDR3, the DNA is TGCGCCAGCAGCCAAGATAGAGGGATTTATGGCTACACCTTC.

The chain joins TRBV19 to TRBJ2-1, with unresolved D. The CDR3 length is 13 residues. Trimming removed 3 bases at V and 3 bases at J, with 6 bases between. The germline V gene encodes CDR1 LNHDA and CDR2 SQIVND (reference sequence). The CDR3 loop is CASSMVVYNEQFF. CDR3 DNA sequence: TGTGCCAGTAGTATGGTCGTCTACAATGAGCAGTTCTTC.

The rearrangement links TRBV9 to TRBJ2-1; 10 nucleotides line up with TRBD2. Germline values: CDR1 SGDLS, CDR2 YYNGEE. The CDR3 covers 17 residues. Germline trimming cut 4 bases from V and 0 bases from J; bases unmatched to any gene: 7. The CDR3 sequence: CASSLRASGSSYNEQFF. In DNA form, the CDR3 reads TGTGCCAGCAGCCTGCGGGCTAGCGGGAGCTCCTACAATGAGCAGTTCTTC.

The chain recombines TRBV4-1 with TRBJ2-2; no firm D call. Germline CDR1 reads MGHRA; CDR2 reads YSYEKL. This CDR3 is 15 amino acids long. Deletions cut 1 base from V and 7 bases from J, with 13 bases between. CDR3 sequence: CASSQVPIMVGELFF. The CDR3 coding sequence is TGCGCCAGCAGCCAAGTGCCTATAATGGTCGGGGAGCTGTTTTTT.

A single count supports this clone. The chain uses TRBV28 and TRBJ2-5; a weak D match, TRBD1 (6 bases). The CDR3 sequence is 14 residues long. V lost 5 bases and J lost 3, with 13 bases in between. CDR1 is MDHEN and CDR2 is SYDVKM in the germline V gene. The CDR3 nucleotides are TGTGCCAGCAGTCCGGGTGCAGGGGAAGAGACCCAGTACTTC. As protein: CASSPGAGEETQYF.

The rearrangement uses TRBV20-1 and TRBJ2-1, with D uncertain. The CDR3 has 11 amino acids. V gave up 5 bases and J gave up 12 bases, with 14 bases separating them. Germline values: CDR1 DFQATT, CDR2 SNEGSKA (reference sequence). The CDR3: CSADTARTQFF. In nucleotides, the CDR3 is TGCAGTGCTGACACGGCGAGAACGCAGTTCTTC.

The chain combines TRBV7-8 with TRBJ1-1, with D maybe TRBD1 (5 bases). The CDR3 has 17 amino acids. Germline lookup yields CDR1 SGHVS and CDR2 FQNEAQ. V lost 5 bases, J lost 3 bases, and 22 bases lay in between. The CDR3 reads CASSHLGARKRDTEAFF. CDR3 nucleotide sequence: TGTGCCAGCAGCCACCTAGGGGCCCGTAAACGGGACACTGAAGCTTTCTTT.

The J gene is TRBJ2-1, the V gene TRBV27; D is unresolved. This CDR3 has 12 amino acids. Germline V gene lookup returns CDR1 MNHEY and CDR2 SMNVEV (reference sequence). V lost 8 bases to trimming and J lost 0 bases, with 5 bases between them. CDR3 sequence (DNA): TGTGCCAGCGGACCCTCCTACAATGAGCAGTTCTTC. Residues: CASGPSYNEQFF.

The chain joins TRBV19 to TRBJ1-4; 7 nucleotides align to TRBD1. Per germline, CDR1 LNHDA and CDR2 SQIVND (reference sequence). After removal of 5 bases from V and 8 bases from J, the junction contained 14 bases not matched to a gene. The CDR3 has 16 amino acids. CDR3 in amino acids: CASSAGLQGVGEKLFF. For the CDR3, the DNA is TGTGCCAGTAGTGCCGGTCTTCAGGGGGTCGGGGAAAAACTGTTTTTT.

The DNA of the CDR3 is TGTGCCTGGGAAAGGACAGGGAACACCGGGGAGCTGTTTTTT. The encoded protein is CAWERTGNTGELFF. The chain couples TRBV30 to TRBJ2-2; 7 bases are a match to TRBD1. After removal of 5 bases from V and 1 base from J, the junction contained 4 bases not matched to a gene. The CDR3 consists of 14 residues. CDR1 is GTSNPN and CDR2 is SVGIG in the germline V gene (reference sequence). The full variable domain, its missing parts supplied by reference TRBV30 and TRBJ2-2, is SQTIHQWPATLVQPVGSPLSLECTVEGTSNPNLYWYRQAAGRGLQLLFYSVGIGQISSEVPQNLSASRPQDRQFILSSKKLLLSDSGFYLCAWERTGNTGELFFGEGSRLTVL.

This clone was counted between two and nine times. The chain joins TRBV5-1 to TRBJ2-1, with 13 positions matching TRBD2. Germline V CDR1 and CDR2: SGHRS, YFSETQ. CDR3 length equals 18 residues. The V gene end was trimmed by 4 bases and the J gene end by 6 bases; junction bases not matched to a gene: 13. The CDR3 DNA sequence: TGCGCCAGCAGCCTAACTAGCGGGAGGGCCGGTGGTGGCAATGAGCAGTTCTTC. It encodes CASSLTSGRAGGGNEQFF.

The V gene is TRBV4-1, the J gene TRBJ2-7; 11 nucleotides match TRBD2. Germline CDR1 and CDR2: MGHRA and YSYEKL. This CDR3 spans 16 amino acids. The V gene end was trimmed by 2 bases and the J gene end by 2 bases; junction bases not matched to a gene: 5. The CDR3 reads CASSQRGTSGTYEQYF. CDR3 bases: TGCGCCAGCAGCCAAAGAGGGACTAGCGGAACCTACGAGCAGTACTTC.

This clone has a single count. This chain joins TRBV7-8 and TRBJ2-3; 7 bases map to TRBD2. V was pared by 2 bases and J by 3 bases, with 5 bases of the junction left unmatched. The germline V gene encodes CDR1 SGHVS and CDR2 FQNEAQ. The CDR3 runs to 15 residues. The CDR3 bases are TGTGCCAGCAGCTTACTGCGGGAGAGGACAGATACGCAGTATTTT. Translated: CASSLLRERTDTQYF.

The chain is built from TRBV6-5 and TRBJ2-1, with D possibly matching TRBD2 (5 bases). Trimming left V 6 bases short and J 1 base short, with 13 bases between. Germline V gene data show CDR1 as MNHEY and CDR2 as SVGAGI. The CDR3 contains 15 residues. In nucleotides, the CDR3 is TGTGCCAGCAGCTACGGGGTCGGTTCCTACAATGAGCAGTTCTTC. Translated: CASSYGVGSYNEQFF.

The chain combines TRBV5-4 with TRBJ2-4; 9 bases align to TRBD1. V shed 0 bases and J 5 bases; nucleotides not matched to a gene: 3. CDR3 size: 15 residues. Germline CDR1 and CDR2: SGHNT and YYREEE (reference sequence). The CDR3 DNA reads TGTGCCAGCAGCTTGGGGGGACAGGGTGAAAACATTCAGTACTTC. Encoded protein: CASSLGGQGENIQYF.

The genes are TRBV28 and TRBJ2-3, with a possible D match to TRBD1 (5 bases). This CDR3 has 17 amino acids. V was trimmed by 3 bases and J by 0 bases, leaving 16 bases between them. Germline V lookup: CDR1 MDHEN, CDR2 SYDVKM. CDR3 nucleotides: TGTGCCAGCAGTTTCGAAAGCAGGGCGACTAGCACAGATACGCAGTATTTT. Encoded protein: CASSFESRATSTDTQYF.

The chain joins TRBV11-3 to TRBJ2-2, with 14 bases lining up with TRBD2. With 4 bases clipped from V and 2 bases from J, the junction kept 6 bases outside the gene matches. The CDR3 is 18 amino acids. In germline, CDR1 is SGHNT, CDR2 YENEEA. The CDR3 sequence is CASSSRTSGRTNTGELFF. The CDR3 region has the DNA TGTGCCAGCAGCTCCAGGACTAGCGGGAGGACCAACACCGGGGAGCTGTTTTTT.

This chain links TRBV4-1 with TRBJ1-1, with 8 bases identical to TRBD1. After removal of 4 bases from V and 6 bases from J, the junction contained 7 bases not matched to a gene. This CDR3 contains 14 residues. Germline lookup yields CDR1 MGHRA and CDR2 YSYEKL. The CDR3, as DNA: TGCGCCAGCAGCCCTCCGGACAGGGTCTCTGAAGCTTTCTTT. This codes for CASSPPDRVSEAFF.